This TCR beta chain is from a study of blood T cell repertoires in COVID-19. The sample holds a few counts of this clone. Germline V lookup: CDR1 MNHEY, CDR2 SVGEGT. Trimming removed 2 bases at V and 1 base at J, with 15 bases between. This CDR3 contains 16 residues. Profiling relied on immunoSEQ multiplex PCR, and the TCRdb table lists in-frame clones only, not all of them. Of approximately 170,000 clones listed, about 87% are singletons. The chain has TRBV6-2 or TRBV6-3 and TRBJ2-7; D perhaps matches TRBD1 (6 bases). This TCR was recovered from a man aged 55 to 69 with acute or convalescent COVID-19. Sample: peripheral blood. This CDR3 is CASSYGIQGKSYEQYF. In nucleotides, the CDR3 is TGTGCCAGCAGTTACGGGATACAGGGAAAATCCTACGAGCAGTACTTC.